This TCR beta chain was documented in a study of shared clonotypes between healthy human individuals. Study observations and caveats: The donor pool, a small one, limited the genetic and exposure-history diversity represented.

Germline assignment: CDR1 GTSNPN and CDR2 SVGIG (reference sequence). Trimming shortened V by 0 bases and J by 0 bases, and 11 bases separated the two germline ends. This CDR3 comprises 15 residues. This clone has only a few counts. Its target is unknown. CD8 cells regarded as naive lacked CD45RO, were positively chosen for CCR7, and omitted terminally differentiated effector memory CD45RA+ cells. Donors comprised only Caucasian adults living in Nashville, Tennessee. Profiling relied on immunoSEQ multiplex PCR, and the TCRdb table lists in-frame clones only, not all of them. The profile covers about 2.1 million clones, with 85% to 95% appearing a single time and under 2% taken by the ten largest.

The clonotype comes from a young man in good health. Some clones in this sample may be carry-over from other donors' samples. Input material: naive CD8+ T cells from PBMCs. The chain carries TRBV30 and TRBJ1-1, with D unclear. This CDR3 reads CAWSVTRRVNTEAFF. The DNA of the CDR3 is TGTGCCTGGAGTGTAACCCGGCGGGTGAACACTGAAGCTTTCTTT. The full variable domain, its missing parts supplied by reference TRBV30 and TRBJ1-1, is SQTIHQWPATLVQPVGSPLSLECTVEGTSNPNLYWYRQAAGRGLQLLFYSVGIGQISSEVPQNLSASRPQDRQFILSSKKLLLSDSGFYLCAWSVTRRVNTEAFFGQGTRLTVV.